This T cell receptor beta chain is from a study of CD4+ T cells in melanoma. Whole-study results and caveats: A reported correlation linked neoantigen-specific CD4+ T cells to CD8+, macrophage and B cell function. Diverse differentiation states were reported for melanoma neoantigen-specific CD4+ T cells.

V gave up 5 bases and J gave up 6 bases; unmatched junction bases: 10. Germline V CDR1 and CDR2: SGHAT, FQNNGV. The length of the CDR3 is 16 residues. Remarks on this clone: Its antigen is as yet unknown.

Sequenced by immunoSEQ multiplex PCR; TCRdb stores in-frame clones only, minus some. The sample lists some 21,000 clones, around four fifths occurring once. The sequence derives from a human donor with melanoma. The V and J genes are TRBV11-2 and TRBJ2-2; 9 nucleotides agree with TRBD2. CDR3 DNA sequence: TGTGCCAGCAGCCGGGCTGCGGGGGGGCTTGCCGGGGAGCTGTTTTTT. It specifies CASSRAAGGLAGELFF.